Listed here are 16 T cell receptor beta chains from one sample, sequenced in a study of OX40 agonist ivuxolimab in advanced cancers. Assay: immunoSEQ multiplex PCR; the TCRdb copy retains only in-frame clones and omits some. The sample records 77,000 or so clones, about nine tenths being singletons. Source: CD4+ or CD8+ T cells sorted from blood, taken in a trial of the OX40 agonist ivuxolimab. Receptors originate from an adult with an advanced solid tumor such as melanoma, head and neck, liver or kidney cancer.

V is TRBV9 and J is TRBJ2-4; 11 bases fit TRBD2. CDR3 length: 14 amino acids. The germline CDR1 and CDR2 sequences are SGDLS and YYNGEE. Losses at the gene ends were 2 bases for V and 6 bases for J; bases not matched to a gene: 1. As DNA, the CDR3 is TGTGCCAGCAGCGTTGGGACTAGCGGAAACATTCAGTACTTC. Protein: CASSVGTSGNIQYF.

The rearrangement uses TRBV9 and TRBJ2-1; 9 bases are shared with TRBD1. The trim removed 3 bases at V and 3 bases at J, leaving 4 bases unmatched. The CDR3 is made up of 15 amino acids. Germline values: CDR1 SGDLS, CDR2 YYNGEE. CDR3 sequence reads: CASSGTGVSYNEQFF. CDR3 bases: TGTGCCAGCAGCGGGACAGGGGTAAGCTACAATGAGCAGTTCTTC.

The chain has TRBV14 and TRBJ1-4; D perhaps matches TRBD1 (6 bases). The V and J ends lost 4 bases and 4 bases respectively, with 13 bases between them. CDR1 is SGHDN, CDR2 FVKESK, per germline. The CDR3 loop spans 15 amino acids. The CDR3: CASSPKTGLNEKLFF. CDR3 in DNA: TGTGCCAGCAGCCCCAAGACAGGACTTAATGAAAAACTGTTTTTT.

The chain carries TRBV6-5 and TRBJ1-1; no definite D call. Germline V lookup: CDR1 MNHEY, CDR2 SVGAGI. The CDR3 contains 13 residues. The V and J ends lost 5 bases and 4 bases respectively, with 11 bases between them. Here the CDR3 DNA reads TGTGCCAGCAGTCCCACAGTAACCACTGAAGCTTTCTTT. Its protein is CASSPTVTTEAFF.

The chain links TRBV5-6 to TRBJ2-4, with a possible D match to TRBD1 (5 bases). The CDR3 sequence is 15 residues long. The V gene's germline CDR1 is SGHDT and CDR2 YYEEEE. V was shortened by 4 bases and J by 5 bases, with 16 bases between the two germline ends. This chain's CDR3 is CASSAGSGFQNIQYF. Here the CDR3 DNA reads TGTGCCAGCAGCGCCGGCTCAGGGTTCCAAAACATTCAGTACTTC.

The chain is built from TRBV9 and TRBJ2-7; either TRBD1 or TRBD2 may supply D (5 bases each). The germline CDR1 and CDR2 sequences are SGDLS and YYNGEE. V was clipped by 0 bases and J by 0 bases, with 10 bases between them. The CDR3 covers 15 residues. The CDR3 protein is CASSVGGAHSYEQYF. CDR3 bases: TGTGCCAGCAGCGTAGGAGGGGCCCACTCCTACGAGCAGTACTTC.

The genes are TRBV5-1 and TRBJ2-3; D not certain. From germline, CDR1 is SGHRS and CDR2 YFSETQ. The germline V and J ends were trimmed by 4 bases and 3 bases, with 12 bases remaining between them. This CDR3 contains 14 residues. CDR3 loop: CASSKEQWTDTQYF. In DNA form, the CDR3 reads TGCGCCAGCAGCAAGGAACAGTGGACAGATACGCAGTATTTT.

Only one count was recorded for this clone. The genes are TRBV7-6 and TRBJ2-1; 7 bases are a match to TRBD2. V lost 2 bases and J lost 7; bases outside the gene matches: 8. There are 15 residues in the CDR3. Germline CDR1 and CDR2: SGHVS and FNYEAQ. Here the CDR3 reads CASSLIQRGDNEQFF. CDR3 DNA: TGTGCCAGCAGCTTAATCCAGCGGGGTGATAATGAGCAGTTCTTC.

This clone appeared a few times. The chain carries TRBV27 and TRBJ1-5; D uncertain. The ends were cut back, 5 bases at V and 0 bases at J, with 14 bases in the middle. Germline V CDR1 and CDR2: MNHEY, SMNVEV (reference sequence). The CDR3 is made up of 16 amino acids. CDR3 residues: CASSPSAGYSNQPQHF. CDR3 in DNA: TGTGCCAGCAGTCCCTCCGCGGGATATAGCAATCAGCCCCAGCATTTT.

This clone was seen once. The chain carries TRBV11-1 and TRBJ1-6; 10 bases fit TRBD1. Per germline, CDR1 SGHAT and CDR2 FQDESV (reference sequence). Losses at the gene ends were 2 bases for V and 7 bases for J; bases not matched to a gene: 5. This CDR3 comprises 16 residues. The CDR3 DNA sequence: TGTGCCAGCAGCTTAAGGGACAGGGGCCACAATTCACCCCTCCACTTT. It codes for CASSLRDRGHNSPLHF.

The chain recombines TRBV19 with TRBJ1-5; D unclear. The CDR3 runs to 14 residues. Trimming left V 6 bases short and J 7 bases short, with 16 bases between. Germline loops: CDR1 LNHDA, CDR2 SQIVND (reference sequence). The DNA for the CDR3 is TGTGCCAGTAGCCAACGGGGTGTGGGCCAGCCCCAGCATTTT. This codes for CASSQRGVGQPQHF.

This clone was observed once. The chain carries TRBV7-3 and TRBJ2-3; D remains ambiguous. The V gene's germline CDR1 is SGHTA and CDR2 FQGTGA. The CDR3 is made up of 13 amino acids. Trimming left V 2 bases short and J 1 base short, with 4 bases between. This CDR3 is CASSLGGTDTQYF. For the CDR3, the DNA is TGTGCCAGCAGCTTAGGCGGCACAGATACGCAGTATTTT.

The CDR3 loop reads CASSFRTPPYNEQFF. The DNA of the CDR3 is TGTGCCAGCAGCTTCCGGACACCGCCCTACAATGAGCAGTTCTTC. The chain joins TRBV5-8 to TRBJ2-1, with D possibly matching TRBD1 (5 bases). Per germline, CDR1 SGHTS and CDR2 YDEGEE. This CDR3 is built from 15 residues. V lost 2 bases, J lost 2 bases, and 11 bases lay in between.

J is TRBJ1-3 and V is TRBV11-3; tentatively, D is TRBD1 (6 bases). This CDR3 region has 16 residues. Germline V CDR1 and CDR2: SGHNT, YENEEA. Trimming pared 9 bases from V and 1 base from J, leaving 19 bases between. CDR3 protein: CARTGQTNFSGNTIYF. The CDR3 DNA is TGTGCCAGAACAGGACAGACGAACTTTTCTGGAAACACCATATATTTT.

The genes are TRBV19 and TRBJ1-2; 8 nucleotides align to TRBD1. V lost 6 bases to trimming and J lost 3 bases; unmatched junction nucleotides: 15. Germline CDR1 reads LNHDA; CDR2 reads SQIVND (reference sequence). CDR3 size: 17 residues. CDR3 loop: CASRPDRAISVDYGYTF. The CDR3 DNA is TGTGCCAGTAGACCGGACAGGGCAATTTCGGTGGACTATGGCTACACCTTC.

V is TRBV13 and J is TRBJ2-7; 8 bases are shared with TRBD1. With V trimmed by 4 bases and J by 0 bases, 2 bases remained unmatched. CDR1 is PRHDT, CDR2 FYEKMQ, per germline (reference sequence). This CDR3 has 14 amino acids. Here the CDR3 reads CASSYGQGSYEQYF. CDR3 bases: TGTGCCAGCAGCTACGGACAGGGCTCCTACGAGCAGTACTTC. The full variable domain, in which reference TRBV13 and TRBJ2-7 provide the parts outside the CDR3, is AAGVIQSPRHLIKEKRETATLKCYPIPRHDTVYWYQQGPGQDPQFLISFYEKMQSDKGSIPDRFSAQQFSDYHSELNMSSLELGDSALYFCASSYGQGSYEQYFGPGTRLTVT.